The present entry profiles one T cell receptor beta chain with its context. It has no known antigen specificity. The sample holds no much larger clone one base away, and base qualities are not on file. TCRbeta CDR3 regions were amplified from genomic DNA using the immunoSEQ Assay, a bias-controlled multiplex PCR. Per the original workflow: The number of nucleated cells in each sample was estimated from the amplification of reference gene primers within the assay. To quantify the absolute abundance of each unique TCRbeta CDR3 rearrangement, sequence reads were collapsed and filtered. For each sample, productive Simpson clonality was calculated as the square root of Simpson's diversity index across productive rearrangements. TCRdb stores this immuneACCESS table with in-frame sequences only. Part of the clones is absent; in the studies checked, under half of the shortfall reflects unresolved V genes, and no reason is known for the rest. That table supplies the V and J calls and clone size; D and trimming were determined from the DNA. For this sample there are about 110,000 clones; 60% to 85% appear just once. Approximately 4.5% of the sample is taken by the ten largest.

The sample belongs to a study of blood T cell repertoires in COVID-19 (dated by TCRdb to about 2020). Background on the whole study: Collaborator samples came from the United States, Italy and Spain and covered acute and convalescent phases of COVID-19. The prospective study material was composed of cDNA or gDNA derived from T cells, B-cell-depleted T cells, or PBMCs. Deeply sampled blood TCRbeta repertoires from subjects exposed to, actively infected with, or recovered from COVID-19 were included in the dataset. The repertoires were made available in a free public database intended to serve as a resource for research on the immune response to SARS-CoV-2. The samples were drawn from the first 160 participants of the ongoing ImmuneRACE study and from 950 to 1,500 subjects provided by 6 global collaborators. A de-identified subject ID, COVID-19 status, age in years and sex were almost always included in the sample metadata. Where HLA class I and class II types were available, the types were taken from metadata supplied by the sample provider, not from assay-based typing. The paper as a whole reports these results and caveats: The amount of clinical and demographic metadata varied by source and participant and was provided uncurated.

The CDR3 runs 14 residues from the cysteine to the phenylalanine. Of the read, only the CDR3 DNA is kept; its 42 bases are in frame from base 1. The germline V gene encodes CDR1 SGDLS and CDR2 YYNGEE. Cut back by 0 bases and 5 bases, the V and J ends lie 11 bases apart. Whole blood was collected in K2EDTA tubes by collaborating institutions according to the institutions' own protocols. For TCRbeta analysis, collaborators shipped samples as frozen whole blood, isolated PBMCs, or DNA extracted from either of those sample types. The chain couples TRBV9 to TRBJ1-1; the D gene is not confidently resolved. The material sequenced was peripheral blood. This clonotype was sampled from a man between 65 and 79 years old with acute or convalescent COVID-19. The CDR3 is CASSVDGVGTEAFF. Read as DNA, the sequence is TGTGCCAGCAGCGTAGACGGGGTAGGGACTGAAGCTTTCTTT.